The 9 T cell receptor beta chains in this list originate from one sample, sequenced in a study of T cells after yellow fever vaccination. From the 5' RACE reads, TCRdb called clonotypes with MiXCR, one entry per CDR3 protein. The sample consists of approximately 12,000 distinct CDR3 sequences, roughly 4.9% of them appearing once. The source material was PBMCs, either bulk or a sorted T-cell subset (CD4+, CD8+, memory, or dextramer-sorted; not recorded which), sampled 45 days after the yellow fever booster vaccination. The receptors were gathered from a man under 40 who received the YFV17D yellow fever vaccine.

There are many counts of this clonotype. This rearrangement joins TRBV5-1 to TRBJ2-7, with D tentatively TRBD1 (5 bases). The CDR3 runs to 14 residues. CDR1 and CDR2 (germline): SGHRS, YFSETQ. The V gene lost 4 bases and the J gene lost 0 bases, with 11 bases spanning the gap. In DNA, the CDR3 is TGCGCCAGCAGCCCCCAGGGTAGCTCCTACGAGCAGTACTTC. Translation gives CASSPQGSSYEQYF.

The V and J genes are TRBV23-1 and TRBJ2-3, with 11 bases fitting TRBD2. TRBV23-1 has ORF status, its function being uncertain. The CDR3 length is 18 residues. V shed 0 bases, J shed 4 bases, and the junction held 9 bases outside the gene matches. CDR3 region: CASSQSDIAGGPPDTQYF. In nucleotides, the CDR3 is TGCGCCAGCAGTCAATCAGATATAGCGGGAGGGCCCCCAGATACGCAGTATTTT.

This clonotype occurred many times. The gene calls are TRBV7-2 and TRBJ2-5; possibly TRBD1 for D (5 bases). The V end was cut by 6 bases, the J end by 4 bases, with 6 bases between. The CDR3 spans 11 residues. Per the germline V gene, CDR1 is SGHTA and CDR2 is FQGNSA. The CDR3 spells CASRGLETQYF. DNA for the CDR3: TGTGCCAGCAGGGGGCTAGAGACCCAGTACTTC. The variable domain in full, with the rest retrieved from reference TRBV7-2 and TRBJ2-5, is GAGVSQSPSNKVTEKGKDVELRCDPISGHTALYWYRQSLGQGLEFLIYFQGNSAPDKSGLPSDRFSAERTGGSVSTLTIQRTQQEDSAVYLCASRGLETQYFGPGTRLLVL.

This clonotype was counted ten times or more. This sequence joins TRBV5-5 and TRBJ2-1; D not resolved. Trimming left V 2 bases short and J 7 bases short, with 4 bases between. Germline-derived CDR1 and CDR2 are SGHKS and YYEKEE (reference sequence). The CDR3 has 11 amino acids. Here the CDR3 DNA reads TGTGCCAGCAGCTTTGTGAATGAGCAGTTCTTC. This codes for CASSFVNEQFF.

This clonotype was recorded at least ten times. The rearrangement joins TRBV27 to TRBJ1-1; D gene unclear. This CDR3 comprises 14 residues. Germline V CDR1 and CDR2: MNHEY, SMNVEV (reference sequence). V was clipped by 4 bases and J by 0 bases, with 9 bases between them. This chain's CDR3 is CASSYNGLNTEAFF. DNA for the CDR3: TGTGCCAGCAGTTACAATGGGCTGAACACTGAAGCTTTCTTT.

This clonotype has ten or more counts. The chain carries TRBV20-1 and TRBJ2-3; TRBD2 aligns across 7 bases. In germline, CDR1 is DFQATT, CDR2 SNEGSKA (reference sequence). The CDR3 has 15 residues. V lost 1 base and J lost 2; bases outside the gene matches: 6. In DNA form, the CDR3 reads TGCAGTGCTAGAGGGGAGCGGGGATACACAGATACGCAGTATTTT. Amino acids: CSARGERGYTDTQYF.

This clonotype was seen repeatedly, ten times or more. The chain recombines TRBV19 with TRBJ1-5, with unresolved D. The CDR3 runs 14 residues. CDR1 LNHDA and CDR2 SQIVND come from the germline V gene (reference sequence). V lost 7 bases and J 1 base, leaving 11 bases between the germline ends. The CDR3 reads CASKGSGSNQPQHF. The CDR3 nucleotides read TGTGCCAGTAAAGGTAGTGGGAGCAATCAGCCCCAGCATTTT.

This clonotype was picked up many times. The V gene is TRBV7-2, the J gene TRBJ2-7; D possibly matches TRBD1 or TRBD2 (6 bases each). This CDR3 contains 15 residues. Germline CDR1 SGHTA, CDR2 FQGNSA. Trimming removed 2 bases from V and 3 bases from J, with 14 bases in between. CDR3 nucleotide sequence: TGTGCCAGCAGCTTATCGAGTGAGGGGGGCTACGAGCAGTACTTC. It encodes CASSLSSEGGYEQYF.

This clonotype showed up many times. The gene calls are TRBV4-3 and TRBJ2-7, with D perhaps TRBD1 or TRBD2 (6 bases each). The CDR3 has 13 residues. The V gene lost 0 bases and the J gene lost 4 bases, with 7 bases spanning the gap. Germline-derived CDR1 and CDR2 are LGHNA and YSLEER. The CDR3 is CASSQEGGYEQYF. In nucleotides, the CDR3 is TGCGCCAGCAGCCAAGAAGGGGGGTACGAGCAGTACTTC.